The next 2 T cell receptor beta chains were all read from a single sample in a study of blood T cells in healthy people across ages. For the second PCR, which ran for 7 to 11 cycles, a sample-barcoded 5' primer and a J-beta primer mix were used. Using its own MiXCR run on the 5' RACE reads, TCRdb lists one record per CDR3 protein. The sample includes more than 900,000 distinct CDR3 sequences, almost 25% seen only once; the top ten take approximately 0.71%. The data were also submitted as part of a second study, on T cells of mothers and their children.

Material: blood. These receptors all stem from a girl aged 2 to 10 in good health.

The V gene is TRBV12-3 or TRBV12-4, the J gene TRBJ1-6; D gene uncertain. Trimming pared 6 bases from V and 5 bases from J, leaving 20 bases between. The CDR3 covers 17 residues. CDR3 DNA: TGTGCCAGCAGCCCAATCCCGTACAGCTTGAATAATTCACCCCTCCACTTT. Translation gives CASSPIPYSLNNSPLHF.

The V call is TRBV20-1, the J call TRBJ2-5; D tentatively fits TRBD1 or TRBD2 (6 bases each). The germline V and J ends were trimmed by 3 bases and 4 bases, with 18 bases remaining between them. The V gene's germline CDR1 is DFQATT and CDR2 SNEGSKA (reference sequence). The CDR3 loop spans 15 amino acids. CDR3 sequence (DNA): TGCAGTGCTAGGGACGGGAGCAGGGGACGAGAGACCCAGTACTTC. Its translation: CSARDGSRGRETQYF.